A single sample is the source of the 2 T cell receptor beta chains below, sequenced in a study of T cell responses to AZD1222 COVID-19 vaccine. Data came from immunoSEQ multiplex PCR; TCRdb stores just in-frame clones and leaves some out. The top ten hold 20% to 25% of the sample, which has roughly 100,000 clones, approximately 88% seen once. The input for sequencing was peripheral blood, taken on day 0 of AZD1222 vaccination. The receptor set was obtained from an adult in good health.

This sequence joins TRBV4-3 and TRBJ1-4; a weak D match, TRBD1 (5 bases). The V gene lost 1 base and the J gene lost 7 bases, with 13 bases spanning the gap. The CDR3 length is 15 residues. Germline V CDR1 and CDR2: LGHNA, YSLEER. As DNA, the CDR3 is TGCGCCAGCAGCCAAGGGCAGGGTCCGGGTGAAAAACTGTTTTTT. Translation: CASSQGQGPGEKLFF.

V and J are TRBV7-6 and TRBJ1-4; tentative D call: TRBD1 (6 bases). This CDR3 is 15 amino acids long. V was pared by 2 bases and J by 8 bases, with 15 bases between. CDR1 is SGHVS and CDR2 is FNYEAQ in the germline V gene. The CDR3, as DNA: TGTGCCAGCAGCTTAAGGGGGTCTCTTGGGGAAAAACTGTTTTTT. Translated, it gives CASSLRGSLGEKLFF.